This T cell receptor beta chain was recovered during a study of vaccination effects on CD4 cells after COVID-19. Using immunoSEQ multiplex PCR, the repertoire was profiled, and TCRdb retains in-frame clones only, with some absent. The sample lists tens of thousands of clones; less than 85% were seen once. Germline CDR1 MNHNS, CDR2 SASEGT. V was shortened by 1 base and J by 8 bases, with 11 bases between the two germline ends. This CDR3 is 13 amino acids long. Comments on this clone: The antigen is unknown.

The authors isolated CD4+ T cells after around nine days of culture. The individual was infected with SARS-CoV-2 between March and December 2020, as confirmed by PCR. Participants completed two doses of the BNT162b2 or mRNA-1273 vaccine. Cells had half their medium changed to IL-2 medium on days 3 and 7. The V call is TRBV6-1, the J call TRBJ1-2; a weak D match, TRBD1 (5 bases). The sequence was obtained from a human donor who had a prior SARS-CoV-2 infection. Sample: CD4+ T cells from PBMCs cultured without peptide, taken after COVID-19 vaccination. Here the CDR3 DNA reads TGTGCCAGCAGTGAAGGGGCAGGGTACGGCTACACCTTC. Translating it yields CASSEGAGYGYTF.